This TCR beta chain was found in a study of identical twins (dated by TCRdb to 2015 to 2016). Looking at the study overall: The study deep-sequenced TCR alpha and beta repertoires from monozygotic twins, unrelated adults of various ages and cord blood to test whether fetal clonotypes persist. To rule out contamination, replicate twin experiments were performed at different times with different library preparation protocols.

The investigation overall reported the following: In beta out-of-frame sequences, excess twin sharing was weaker, because having fewer shared sequences lowered the signal-to-noise ratio. Recombination models systematically underestimated out-of-frame TCR alpha sharing in monozygotic twins but agreed with sharing between unrelated individuals. Invariant T cells such as MAIT and iNKT could partly confound zero-insertion analyses, though diverse VJ usage argued against this for most clonotypes. Compared with coincidental sharing between unrelated individuals, out-of-frame TCR alpha sequences shared between twins had an excess of sequences with low generation probability. Abundant cord blood beta clonotypes carried fewer insertions; young adult naive repertoires showed a weaker similar trend, while memory repertoires showed none. Because the same donors could not be followed over many years, the conclusions relied on cross-sectional statistical analysis.

The receptor library was made with 5' RACE. Sequencing relied on an Illumina HiSeq 2000. Template switching added a universal primer binding site, and the final cDNA carried a unique molecular identifier that allowed TCR cDNA molecules to be counted accurately. First-strand cDNA for TCR alpha and beta chains was synthesized from specific primers in the conserved constant-segment region. To control for contamination, every cDNA library was double barcoded, receiving both a SMART-Mk sample barcode and Illumina barcodes. TruSeq adapter sequences along with Illumina sample barcodes were introduced in two successive PCR steps. Sequencing of the TCR alpha and beta cDNA libraries was done on the Illumina HiSeq platform using custom primers. In the original analysis: MiGEC was used to process raw reads and extract unique molecular identifiers, and MiXCR was used to find CDR3 positions. For each individual, recombination models were inferred using an EM algorithm with the repgenHMM and IGoR tools. Shared clonotype analysis was performed with the tcR package in R, normalizing sharing by the product of cloneset sizes. To study raw recombination free of thymic and clonal selection effects, out-of-frame nonproductive sequences were analyzed. TCRdb redid the processing of the public reads, applying fastp at Q25 and MiXCR, and retained in-frame beta chains. Rows are combined by CDR3 protein, so each entry shows the most common genes and DNA. The V and J calls were not made by the authors but by TCRdb's processing. Here the sample has more than 650,000 distinct CDR3 sequences; over 5% occur a single time. The ten largest clones represent roughly 2% of the sample.

Only healthy Caucasian donors were included. The study also sequenced three unrelated non-twin adults: a male aged 18 to 30, a male aged 50 to 60 and a female aged 50 to 60. Miltenyi CD45RO+ enrichment and human naive T-cell isolation kits were used to isolate memory (CD45RO+) and naive T cells from PBMC. Counted from cysteine to phenylalanine, this CDR3 has 14 amino acids. This entry keeps only the CDR3 DNA: 42 bases, framed from base 1. CDR1 and CDR2, looked up from the germline V gene (reference sequence), are LGHDT and YNNKEL. Deletion took 2 bases off V and 6 bases off J, with a span of 10 bases between the germline ends. To note about this clonotype: This clone's antigen is unknown. No per-base quality is available; no much larger clone lies one base away.

The sample taken for sequencing was naive T cells sorted from blood. The cell subset or site label of this sample denotes: cells isolated with a human naive T-cell isolation kit. The chain links TRBV3-1 with TRBJ2-2; perhaps TRBD2 is the D gene, with 5 bases matching. This sequence was found in a young man in good health. CDR3 reads: CASSQPGGAGELFF. At the DNA level, the sequence is TGTGCCAGCAGCCAACCTGGAGGAGCCGGGGAGCTGTTTTTT. The entire variable domain, with the stretches around the CDR3 drawn from the reference TRBV3-1 and TRBJ2-2 proteins, is DTAVSQTPKYLVTQMGNDKSIKCEQNLGHDTMYWYKQDSKKFLKIMFSYNNKELIINETVPNRFSPKSPDKAHLNLHINSLELGDSAVYFCASSQPGGAGELFFGEGSRLTVL.